This T cell receptor beta chain was obtained from a study of metastatic and nonmetastatic thyroid tumors. As for the study in general: The comparison covered peripheral blood and tumor or nodule tissue in malignant and benign thyroid patients. Findings and caveats of the study: Malignant tumors reportedly showed significantly higher TCR beta diversity than benign nodules in both blood and tumor.

Original handling: The study's classifier, a distant-metastasis tool for papillary thyroid cancer, was built using CDR3 differences across clinicopathological groups. TCRdb reprocessed the PCR reads using MiXCR. These V and J calls rely on TCRdb rather than the paper's analysis. The table has roughly 45,000 clones, around 3.1% seen once. Trimming removed 4 bases from V and 11 bases from J, with 14 bases in between. The germline gives CDR1 MNHEY, CDR2 SMNVEV (reference sequence). The CDR3 covers 12 residues. Patients had received no treatment of any kind before thyroid surgery. In this sample, this clone turned up a few times. Its specificity is not known.

This receptor was taken from a female donor with papillary thyroid cancer or a benign thyroid nodule (not recorded which). Some clones in this sample may be carry-over from other donors' samples. The rearrangement links TRBV27 to TRBJ2-5, with D possibly being TRBD2 (5 bases). The sequenced sample was blood. The CDR3 bases are TGTGCCAGCAGTTCTCGGACTTCCTCTCAGTACTTC. It yields the protein CASSSRTSSQYF.